This T cell receptor beta chain was captured by sequencing in a study of blood T cell repertoires in COVID-19. As for the study in general: In each case, the material was cDNA or gDNA derived from T cells, B-cell-depleted T cells, or PBMCs.

Trimming removed 6 bases at V and 1 base at J, with 15 bases between. The germline gives CDR1 MDHEN, CDR2 SYDVKM. This CDR3 spans 15 amino acids. The table came from immunoSEQ multiplex PCR; TCRdb's copy has only in-frame clones and leaves some out. This sample has fewer than 120,000 clones, with 65% to 80% found just once. Sequencing was done on a sample of peripheral blood. The chain couples TRBV28 to TRBJ1-2; possible D gene TRBD1, 5 bases. This receptor was obtained from a woman aged 55-70 years with acute or convalescent COVID-19. The CDR3 sequence is CASSFLLQVNYGYTF. The CDR3 DNA is TGTGCCAGCAGCTTCCTACTACAGGTTAACTATGGCTACACCTTC.